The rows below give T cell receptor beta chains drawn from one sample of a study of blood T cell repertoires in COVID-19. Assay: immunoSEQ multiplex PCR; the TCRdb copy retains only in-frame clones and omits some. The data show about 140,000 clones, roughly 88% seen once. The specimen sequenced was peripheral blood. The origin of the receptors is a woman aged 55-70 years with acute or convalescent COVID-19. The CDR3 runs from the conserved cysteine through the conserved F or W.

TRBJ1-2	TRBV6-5	CASSYGSRNRFGGYTF
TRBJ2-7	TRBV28	CASSPTGTSGYEQYF
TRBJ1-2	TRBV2	CASSVGQGLSPGYTF
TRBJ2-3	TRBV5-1	CASSLEGDRLTDTQYF
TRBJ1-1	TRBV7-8	CASSLGIGANTEAFF
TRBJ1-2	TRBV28	CASSLIPPGQGAEGYTF
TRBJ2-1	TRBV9	CASSVGSGGYNEQFF
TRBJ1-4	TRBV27	CASSPERGTTNEKLFF
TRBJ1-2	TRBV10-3	CAISSTGFNYGYTF
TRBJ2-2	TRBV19	CASSMRQGVTGELFF
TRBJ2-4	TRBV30	CAWSVVSGSTKNIQYF
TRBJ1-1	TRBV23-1	CASSQSRGGVNTEAFF
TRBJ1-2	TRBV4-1	CASSHHVDRADTF
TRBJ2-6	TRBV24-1	CATSDVTGTGSGANVLTF
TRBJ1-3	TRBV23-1	CASPKYRDPNRVPGNTIYF
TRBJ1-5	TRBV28	CASSFAGFGQPQHF
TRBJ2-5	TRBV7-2	CASSLGGRAQTQYF
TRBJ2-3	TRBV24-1	CATSSWGREDTQYF
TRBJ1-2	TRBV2	CASSYVGGNYGYTF
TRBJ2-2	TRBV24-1	CATTRGSAGELFF
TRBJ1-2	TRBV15	CATSRDRRGSGYTF
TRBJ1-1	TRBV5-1	CASSSQTGNTEAFF
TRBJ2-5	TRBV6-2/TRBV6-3	CASSPGLAPSRETQYF